This entry lists 30 T cell receptor beta chains sequenced from one sample in a study of early T cells in non-severe SARS-CoV-2 infection (dated by TCRdb to the early 2020s). Receptor amplification or capture employed 5' RACE. Sequencing was performed on a NextSeq 500. Through fastp at Q25 and MiXCR, TCRdb rebuilt clones from the public reads, retaining in-frame beta chains. Each entry is one CDR3 protein sequence, shown with its most common DNA and genes. The sample table lists more than 90,000 distinct CDR3 sequences, approximately 10% of them with a count of one. Around 5% of the sample goes to the ten largest clones. The specimen was whole blood. The receptor set was obtained from an adult who was a healthcare worker with PCR-confirmed SARS-CoV-2 infection or an uninfected control (not recorded which).

Ten or more counts support this clonotype. The chain links TRBV21-1 to TRBJ2-7; the table's TRBD2 call for D was not verified on the DNA. TRBV21-1 is described as a pseudogene. The CDR3 consists of 14 residues. This chain's CDR3 is CASSTRGLAYEQYF. For the CDR3, the DNA is TGTGCCAGCAGCACGAGGGGACTAGCCTACGAGCAGTACTTC.

This clonotype showed up many times. The V gene is TRBV6-6, the J gene TRBJ1-1, with TRBD1 identical over 8 bases. The V gene end was trimmed by 4 bases and the J gene end by 3 bases; junction bases not matched to a gene: 7. Germline V gives CDR1 MNHNY, CDR2 SVGAGI (reference sequence). This CDR3 has 15 amino acids. The CDR3 spells CASSLTQGAYTEAFF. The CDR3 DNA is TGTGCCAGCAGTTTAACTCAGGGGGCATACACTGAAGCTTTCTTT.

In this sample, this clonotype turned up a few times. The chain recombines TRBV5-6 with TRBJ1-5; 8 positions agree with TRBD1. The CDR3 length is 14 residues. Losses at the gene ends were 2 bases for V and 7 bases for J; bases not matched to a gene: 5. Per germline, CDR1 SGHDT and CDR2 YYEEEE. The CDR3, as DNA: TGTGCCAGCAGCTTTAGGGACAGGAACCAGCCCCAGCATTTT. The encoded protein is CASSFRDRNQPQHF.

V and J are TRBV24-1 and TRBJ2-2, with unresolved D. The CDR3 has 13 amino acids. V lost 2 bases, J lost 6 bases, and 6 bases lay in between. Germline V gene data show CDR1 as KGHDR and CDR2 as SFDVKD. The CDR3 sequence is CATSDSHAGELFF. The CDR3 region has the DNA TGTGCCACCAGTGATTCACACGCCGGGGAGCTGTTTTTT.

Ten or more counts support this clonotype. The gene calls are TRBV3-1 and TRBJ2-7; TRBD1 aligns across 7 bases. The CDR3 runs 14 residues. The V and J ends lost 4 bases and 2 bases, in that order; junction bases with no gene match: 5. In germline, CDR1 is LGHDT, CDR2 YNNKEL (reference sequence). This CDR3 is CASSLMTGPYEQYF. CDR3 sequence (DNA): TGTGCCAGCAGCCTCATGACAGGGCCCTACGAGCAGTACTTC.

This chain connects TRBV2 to TRBJ1-1; D gene uncertain. Deletions cut 6 bases from V and 11 bases from J, with 13 bases between. CDR3 length equals 11 residues. The germline gives CDR1 SNHLY, CDR2 FYNNEI. The CDR3 nucleotides read TGTGCCAGCAGGGTATCCGGGGTTGCTTTCTTT. Its translation: CASRVSGVAFF.

The chain carries TRBV7-9 and TRBJ1-2; D might be TRBD1 (5 bases). Germline CDR1 SEHNR, CDR2 FQNEAQ (reference sequence). The V and J ends lost 7 bases and 4 bases respectively, with 22 bases between them. The CDR3 has 16 amino acids. The CDR3 spells CASTPWGRKAFYGYTF. CDR3 sequence (DNA): TGTGCCAGCACCCCTTGGGGCAGGAAAGCCTTCTATGGCTACACCTTC.

The CDR3 sequence is CASRLTGPGEAFF. CDR3 bases: TGTGCCAGCAGGTTGACAGGCCCAGGTGAAGCTTTCTTT. The chain joins TRBV2 to TRBJ1-1, with D possibly TRBD1 on 6 matching bases. CDR3 size: 13 residues. Deletions cut 6 bases from V and 7 bases from J, with 15 bases between. CDR1 and CDR2 from the germline V gene are SNHLY and FYNNEI.

This clonotype was seen many times. J is TRBJ2-6 and V is TRBV2, with 7 bases matching TRBD1. J lost 2 bases, V lost 6 bases, and 7 bases had no gene match. The CDR3 runs to 16 residues. Germline-derived CDR1 and CDR2 are SNHLY and FYNNEI. CDR3 DNA: TGTGCCAGCAGACAGGGGTCGAGCCCTGGGGCCAACGTCCTGACTTTC. Translated, it gives CASRQGSSPGANVLTF.

This clonotype was counted ten times or more. The chain joins TRBV12-5 to TRBJ2-1; TRBD2 aligns across 7 bases. Germline values: CDR1 LGHNT, CDR2 FRNRAP. The CDR3 is 15 residues long. After removal of 7 bases from V and 7 bases from J, the junction contained 13 bases not matched to a gene. The CDR3 nucleotides are TGTGCTAGTGCCCATGGGGCTAGCGGAGGGAATGAGCAGTTCTTC. Translated, it gives CASAHGASGGNEQFF.

This clonotype was recorded at least ten times. The chain has TRBV20-1 and TRBJ1-4; perhaps TRBD1 as D (6 bases). The CDR3 has 13 amino acids. Germline values: CDR1 DFQATT, CDR2 SNEGSKA (reference sequence). With 0 bases removed from V and 7 bases from J, the gap between germline ends came to 9 bases. CDR3 bases: TGCAGTGCTAGAGATGGGACACGTGAAAAACTGTTTTTT. Protein sequence: CSARDGTREKLFF.

V is TRBV6-5 and J is TRBJ1-2, with D hard to call. With 6 bases removed from V and 4 bases from J, the gap between germline ends came to 9 bases. CDR1 is MNHEY and CDR2 is SVGAGI in the germline V gene. The CDR3 spans 12 residues. The CDR3 bases are TGTGCCAGCAGCTGGGGAGGCTATGGCTACACCTTC. It yields the protein CASSWGGYGYTF.

This clonotype was seen repeatedly, ten times or more. The CDR3: CASSPLGGTTEAFF. CDR3 DNA: TGTGCCAGCTCACCATTGGGGGGAACCACTGAAGCTTTCTTT. This rearrangement joins TRBV18 to TRBJ1-1; a possible D gene is TRBD1 (5 bases). V was shortened by 2 bases and J by 4 bases, with 11 bases between the two germline ends. The CDR3 is 14 residues long. Germline V lookup: CDR1 KGHSH, CDR2 LQKENI. Variable domain in full (rest from reference TRBV18 and TRBJ1-1): NAGVMQNPRHLVRRRGQEARLRCSPMKGHSHVYWYRQLPEEGLKFMVYLQKENIIDESGMPKERFSAEFPKEGPSILRIQQVVRGDSAAYFCASSPLGGTTEAFFGQGTRLTVV.

The chain links TRBV5-1 to TRBJ2-3; D is uncertain. V lost 1 base and J 4 bases, leaving 10 bases between the germline ends. CDR3 length: 14 amino acids. CDR1 is SGHRS and CDR2 is YFSETQ in the germline V gene. In nucleotides, the CDR3 is TGCGCCAGCAGCTTGCGGCAGTATCCAGATACGCAGTATTTT. Protein: CASSLRQYPDTQYF.

In its sample, this clonotype was seen many times. The chain employs TRBV3-1 and TRBJ1-2; the D is unclear. V dropped 1 base and J dropped 3 bases, with 6 bases sitting between them. The germline V gene has CDR1 LGHDT and CDR2 YNNKEL (reference sequence). The CDR3 is 13 amino acids. The CDR3 sequence: CASSQVLDYGYTF. CDR3 sequence (DNA): TGTGCCAGCAGCCAAGTTTTGGACTATGGCTACACCTTC. The variable domain in full, completed from reference TRBV3-1 and TRBJ1-2, reads DTAVSQTPKYLVTQMGNDKSIKCEQNLGHDTMYWYKQDSKKFLKIMFSYNNKELIINETVPNRFSPKSPDKAHLNLHINSLELGDSAVYFCASSQVLDYGYTFGSGTRLTVV.

This clonotype has a count of ten or more. The rearrangement links TRBV10-3 to TRBJ2-7; TRBD1 aligns across 9 bases. The CDR3 totals 13 residues. Losses at the gene ends were 8 bases for V and 2 bases for J; bases not matched to a gene: 4. In germline, CDR1 is ENHRY, CDR2 SYGVKD. CDR3 protein: CAIGTGSTYEQYF. CDR3 DNA sequence: TGTGCCATCGGGACAGGGTCGACCTACGAGCAGTACTTC.

This chain links TRBV2 with TRBJ2-1, with unresolved D. Trimming removed 5 bases at V and 9 bases at J, with 5 bases between. Germline CDR1 reads SNHLY; CDR2 reads FYNNEI. The CDR3 is 10 residues long. CDR3: CASSYGEQFF. Written as DNA, the CDR3 is TGTGCCAGCAGTTACGGTGAGCAGTTCTTC.

This clonotype has at least ten counts. The chain recombines TRBV29-1 with TRBJ2-7; 8 bases align to TRBD1. This CDR3 has 13 amino acids. The germline V gene encodes CDR1 SQVTM and CDR2 ANQGSEA. With V trimmed by 7 bases and J by 5 bases, 10 bases remained unmatched. CDR3 loop: CSAGQGGFDEQYF. In DNA, the CDR3 is TGCAGCGCCGGACAGGGAGGTTTTGACGAGCAGTACTTC.

This clonotype was observed many times. The chain uses TRBV7-9 and TRBJ2-1; possible D gene TRBD1, 6 bases. Trimming took off 4 bases at V and 8 bases at J, with 18 bases between the two ends. The CDR3 is 15 amino acids. The germline V gene encodes CDR1 SEHNR and CDR2 FQNEAQ (reference sequence). This chain's CDR3 is CASSSDERGIHEQFF. The CDR3 region has the DNA TGTGCCAGCAGCTCAGATGAGAGGGGGATTCATGAGCAGTTCTTC.

This clonotype appeared many times. The genes are TRBV12-3 or TRBV12-4 and TRBJ1-6; maybe TRBD1 (6 bases). This CDR3 has 12 amino acids. The V end lost 4 bases, the J end lost 9 bases, and 7 bases lay between the germline ends. The CDR3 is CASSSGVSPLHF. The CDR3 coding sequence is TGTGCCAGCAGTTCAGGGGTTTCACCCCTCCACTTT.

CDR3 DNA: TGCAGCGTTGTTTACCGGGACCCCATAGGCACTGAAGCTTTCTTT. Translated, it gives CSVVYRDPIGTEAFF. The rearrangement links TRBV29-1 to TRBJ1-1; the D gene is possibly TRBD1 (5 bases). CDR3 size: 15 residues. V lost 4 bases and J lost 4, with 19 bases in between. CDR1 and CDR2 (germline): SQVTM, ANQGSEA.

This clonotype was counted between two and nine times. V usage is TRBV20-1 and J usage is TRBJ2-5; no clear D gene. The CDR3 length is 13 residues. V was cut by 5 bases and J by 2 bases, with 12 bases left in between. Germline V gene sequence: CDR1 DFQATT, CDR2 SNEGSKA (reference sequence). The CDR3 bases are TGCAGTGCTCTCTCTGTACTGCAAGAGACCCAGTACTTC. Encoded protein: CSALSVLQETQYF.

This clonotype showed up many times. V is TRBV2 and J is TRBJ2-6; TRBD1 agrees at 8 bases. This CDR3 spans 16 amino acids. CDR1 and CDR2 (germline): SNHLY, FYNNEI. The junction had 10 bases not matched to a gene; V was cut back by 11 bases and J by 1 base. The CDR3 DNA sequence: TGTGCCGCGCGGACAGGGCATACATCTGGGGCCAACGTCCTGACTTTC. Protein product: CAARTGHTSGANVLTF.

The chain couples TRBV27 to TRBJ1-6, with 9 bases fitting TRBD1. The CDR3 consists of 14 residues. Unmatched junction bases numbered 8, after V lost 6 bases and J lost 11 bases. Germline CDR1 MNHEY, CDR2 SMNVEV (reference sequence). The CDR3 here is CASSFGQGIPPLHF. The CDR3, as DNA: TGTGCCAGCAGCTTCGGACAGGGGATTCCACCCCTCCACTTT.

This clonotype showed up many times. This chain connects TRBV3-1 to TRBJ1-2, with 9 bases identical to TRBD1. V gave up 0 bases and J gave up 4 bases; unmatched junction bases: 6. The CDR3 has 16 residues. The V gene's germline CDR1 is LGHDT and CDR2 YNNKEL (reference sequence). CDR3 loop: CASSQDAGQGTYGYTF. As DNA, the CDR3 is TGTGCCAGCAGCCAAGATGCTGGACAGGGGACCTATGGCTACACCTTC.

Ten or more counts support this clonotype. This chain links TRBV12-3 or TRBV12-4 with TRBJ1-3; D gene uncertain. The V end was cut by 11 bases, the J end by 0 bases, with 8 bases between. The CDR3 covers 12 residues. The CDR3, as DNA: TGTGCCGAGGCGGACTCTGGAAACACCATATATTTT. Amino acid sequence: CAEADSGNTIYF.

Remarks on this clonotype: A read error may explain this, as a much larger clone is one base away. This chain uses TRBV6-5 with TRBJ1-2; perhaps TRBD1 as D (5 bases). The CDR3 length is 15 residues. Germline CDR1 and CDR2: MNHEY and SVGAGI. The DNA of the CDR3 is TGTGCCGGCAGTTACGACGAGAACAGGCCTTATGGCTACACCTTC. Protein: CAGSYDENRPYGYTF.

This clonotype was detected ten times or more. V gene TRBV6-5 combines with J gene TRBJ1-1, with TRBD1 as a possible D gene (5 bases). With 7 bases removed from V and 7 bases from J, the gap between germline ends came to 16 bases. Germline CDR1 reads MNHEY; CDR2 reads SVGAGI. This CDR3 is built from 13 residues. Here the CDR3 DNA reads TGTGCCAGCACCTTACGTAGGGGATATGAAGCTTTCTTT. Amino acids: CASTLRRGYEAFF.

The table lists this clonotype with many counts. Written as DNA, the CDR3 is TGCGCCAGCAGCTTGGTCCCTGCGGGGGGCTACAATGAGCAGTTCTTC. Its translation is CASSLVPAGGYNEQFF. V is TRBV5-1 and J is TRBJ2-1; 8 bases align to TRBD2. The germline V gene has CDR1 SGHRS and CDR2 YFSETQ. This CDR3 region has 16 residues. J gave up 3 bases and V 0 bases, and 5 bases lay outside the gene matches.

The chain recombines TRBV10-3 with TRBJ2-3; no firm D call. CDR1 and CDR2 from the germline V gene are ENHRY and SYGVKD. This CDR3 region has 13 residues. Trimming removed 2 bases at V and 3 bases at J, with 6 bases between. The CDR3 DNA sequence: TGTGCCATCAGTGAGGGCCTTACAGATACGCAGTATTTT. The encoded protein is CAISEGLTDTQYF.